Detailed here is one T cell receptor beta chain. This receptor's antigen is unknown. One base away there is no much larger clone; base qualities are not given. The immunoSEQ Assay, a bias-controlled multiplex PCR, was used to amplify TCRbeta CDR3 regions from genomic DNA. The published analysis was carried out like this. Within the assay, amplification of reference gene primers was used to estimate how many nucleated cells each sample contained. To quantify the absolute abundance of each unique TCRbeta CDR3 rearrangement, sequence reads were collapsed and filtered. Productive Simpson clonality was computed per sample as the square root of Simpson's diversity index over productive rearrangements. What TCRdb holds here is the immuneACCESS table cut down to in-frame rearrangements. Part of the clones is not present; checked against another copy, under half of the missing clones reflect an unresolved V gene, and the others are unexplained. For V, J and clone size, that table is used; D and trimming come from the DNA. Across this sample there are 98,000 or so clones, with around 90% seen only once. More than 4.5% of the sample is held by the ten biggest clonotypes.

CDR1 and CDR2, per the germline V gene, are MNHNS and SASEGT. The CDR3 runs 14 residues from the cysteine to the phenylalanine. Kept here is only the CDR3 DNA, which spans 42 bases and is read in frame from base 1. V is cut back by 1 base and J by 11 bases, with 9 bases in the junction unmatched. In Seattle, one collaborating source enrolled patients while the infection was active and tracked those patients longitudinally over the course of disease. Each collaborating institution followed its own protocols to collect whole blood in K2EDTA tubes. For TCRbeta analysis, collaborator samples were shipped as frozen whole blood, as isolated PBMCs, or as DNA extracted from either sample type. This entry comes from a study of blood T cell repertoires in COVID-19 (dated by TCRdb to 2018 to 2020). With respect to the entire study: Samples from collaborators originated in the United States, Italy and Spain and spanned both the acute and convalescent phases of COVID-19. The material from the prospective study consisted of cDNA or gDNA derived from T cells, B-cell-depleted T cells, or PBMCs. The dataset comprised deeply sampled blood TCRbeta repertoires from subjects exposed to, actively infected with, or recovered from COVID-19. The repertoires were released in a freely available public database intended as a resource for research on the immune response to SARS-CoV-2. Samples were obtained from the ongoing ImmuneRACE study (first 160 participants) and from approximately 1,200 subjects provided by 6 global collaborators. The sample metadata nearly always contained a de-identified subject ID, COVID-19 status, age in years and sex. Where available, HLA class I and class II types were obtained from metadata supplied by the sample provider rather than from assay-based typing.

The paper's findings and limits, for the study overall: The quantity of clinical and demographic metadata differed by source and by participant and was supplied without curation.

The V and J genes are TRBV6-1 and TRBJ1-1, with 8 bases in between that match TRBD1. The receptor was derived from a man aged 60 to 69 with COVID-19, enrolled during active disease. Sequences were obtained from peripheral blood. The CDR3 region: CASSEDRGLGNAFF. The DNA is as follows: TGTGCCAGCAGTGAAGACAGGGGGTTAGGAAATGCTTTCTTT.